The present entry profiles one T cell receptor beta chain with its context. This entry is derived from a study of blood T cell repertoires in COVID-19. Using immunoSEQ multiplex PCR, the repertoire was profiled, and TCRdb retains in-frame clones only, with some absent. The profile shows about 280,000 clones, approximately 90% of them singletons. Individuals aged about 18 to 100 years were recruited from some 26 US areas. Recovered Cohort 3 donors showed two negative PCRs, clearance, or symptom resolution. The sequence came from a woman aged 40-49 years who had recovered from COVID-19. Input material: PBMCs or T cells enriched from blood (not recorded which).

The chain's CDR3 is CASSLTPVQPSDEQFF. The CDR3 nucleotides read TGTGCCAGCAGCTTAACCCCGGTTCAGCCCAGCGATGAGCAGTTCTTC. This chain connects TRBV7-3 to TRBJ2-1; D not resolved. The V end was cut by 0 bases, the J end by 8 bases, with 17 bases between. CDR1 and CDR2 from the germline V gene are SGHTA and FQGTGA. The CDR3 covers 16 residues.